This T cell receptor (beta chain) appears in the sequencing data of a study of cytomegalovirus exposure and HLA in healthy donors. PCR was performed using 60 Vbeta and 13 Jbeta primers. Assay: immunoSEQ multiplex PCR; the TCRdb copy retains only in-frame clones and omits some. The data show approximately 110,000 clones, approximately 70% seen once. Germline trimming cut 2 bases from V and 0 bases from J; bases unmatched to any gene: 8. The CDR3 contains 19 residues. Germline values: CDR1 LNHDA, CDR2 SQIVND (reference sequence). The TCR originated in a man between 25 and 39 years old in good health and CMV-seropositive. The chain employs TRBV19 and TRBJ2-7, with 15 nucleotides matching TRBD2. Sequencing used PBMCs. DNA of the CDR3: TGTGCCAGTAGTATATACGGGACTAGCGGGGGGACGAGCTCCTACGAGCAGTACTTC. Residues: CASSIYGTSGGTSSYEQYF. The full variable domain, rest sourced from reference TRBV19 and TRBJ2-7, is DGGITQSPKYLFRKEGQNVTLSCEQNLNHDAMYWYRQDPGQGLRLIYYSQIVNDFQKGDIAEGYSVSREKKESFPLTVTSAQKNPTAFYLCASSIYGTSGGTSSYEQYFGPGTRLTVT.